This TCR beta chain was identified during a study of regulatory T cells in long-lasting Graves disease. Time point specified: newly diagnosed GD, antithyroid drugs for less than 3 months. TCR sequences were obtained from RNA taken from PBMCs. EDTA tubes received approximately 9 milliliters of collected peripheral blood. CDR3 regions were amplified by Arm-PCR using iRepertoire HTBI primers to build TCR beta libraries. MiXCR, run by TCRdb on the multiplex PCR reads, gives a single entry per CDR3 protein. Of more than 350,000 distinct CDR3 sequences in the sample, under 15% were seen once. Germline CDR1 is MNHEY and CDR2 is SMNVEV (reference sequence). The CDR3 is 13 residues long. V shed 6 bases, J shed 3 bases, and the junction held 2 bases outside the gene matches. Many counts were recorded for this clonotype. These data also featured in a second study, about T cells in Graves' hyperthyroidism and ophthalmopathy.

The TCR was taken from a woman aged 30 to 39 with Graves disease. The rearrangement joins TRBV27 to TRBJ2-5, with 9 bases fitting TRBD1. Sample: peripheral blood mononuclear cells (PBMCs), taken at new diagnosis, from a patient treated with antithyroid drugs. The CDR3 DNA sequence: TGTGCCAGCAGCGACAGGGGGGAAGAGACCCAGTACTTC. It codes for CASSDRGEETQYF.